The following is a T cell receptor (beta chain) sequence with its context. V was clipped by 4 bases and J by 2 bases, with 21 bases between them. The germline CDR1 and CDR2 sequences are SGHTS and YDEGEE. The CDR3 loop spans 17 amino acids. Using immunoSEQ multiplex PCR, the repertoire was profiled, and TCRdb retains in-frame clones only, with some absent. The data contain 65,000 to 70,000 clones, roughly 92% of them singletons. The data were taken from a study of T cell changes during pregnancy in multiple sclerosis. The sequencing used peripheral blood, collected in the third trimester of pregnancy. This receptor was taken from a female donor in good health, enrolled as a control in a pregnancy study. The chain has TRBV5-8 and TRBJ1-2; no clear D gene. In DNA, the CDR3 is TGTGCCAGCAGCCATTTAGGAGGGTCTGCGAACAACTATGGCTACACCTTC. The encoded protein is CASSHLGGSANNYGYTF.